Below are 9 T cell receptor beta chains sequenced from a single sample in a study of regulatory and conventional T cells in RAG deficiency. Genomic DNA came from blood conventional CD4+ T cells gated CD25-low CD127-high. Using immunoSEQ multiplex PCR, the repertoire was profiled, and TCRdb retains in-frame clones only, with some absent. The table lists about 12,000 clones, about 92% of them singletons, with 0.85% to 1.3% in the top ten. Separately, the same data were catalogued under a study of regulatory T cells. That source reports: The PCR used 52 TRBV and 13 TRBJ primers.

The source material was CD4+ effector T cells sorted from blood. Every receptor here comes from a human donor in good health.

The CDR3 here is CASSLVQGYSYEQYF. Written as DNA, the CDR3 is TGTGCCAGCAGCTTGGTCCAGGGTTACTCCTACGAGCAGTACTTC. The chain carries TRBV5-4 and TRBJ2-7; D is perhaps TRBD1 (5 bases). Germline loops: CDR1 SGHNT, CDR2 YYREEE (reference sequence). With 0 bases removed from V and 0 bases from J, the gap between germline ends came to 10 bases. The CDR3 has 15 amino acids.

The J gene is TRBJ2-6, the V gene TRBV29-1; the D is unclear. CDR1 and CDR2 (germline): SQVTM, ANQGSEA. Trimming shortened V by 7 bases and J by 1 base, and 5 bases separated the two germline ends. The CDR3 runs to 12 residues. This CDR3 reads CSAESGANVLTF. CDR3 DNA sequence: TGCAGCGCAGAGTCTGGGGCCAACGTCCTGACTTTC. Looking up the rest from reference TRBV29-1 and TRBJ2-6 gives the full variable domain: SAVISQKPSRDICQRGTSLTIQCQVDSQVTMMFWYRQQPGQSLTLIATANQGSEATYESGFVIDKFPISRPNLTFSTLTVSNMSPEDSSIYLCSAESGANVLTFGAGSRLTVL.

The gene calls are TRBV5-6 and TRBJ2-7, with 10 bases that match TRBD1. CDR1 and CDR2 from the germline V gene are SGHDT and YYEEEE. The CDR3 length is 15 residues. Trimming took 1 base from V and 4 from J; bases not matched to a gene: 5. The CDR3, as DNA: TGTGCCAGCAGCTTGAAGGGACAGGGGAGGTACGAGCAGTACTTC. Translating it yields CASSLKGQGRYEQYF. Together with reference TRBV5-6 and TRBJ2-7, the CDR3 gives the full variable domain: DAGVTQSPTHLIKTRGQQVTLRCSPKSGHDTVSWYQQALGQGPQFIFQYYEEEERQRGNFPDRFSGHQFPNYSSELNVNALLLGDSALYLCASSLKGQGRYEQYFGPGTRLTVT.

This sequence joins TRBV4-2 and TRBJ1-2; the D gene is possibly TRBD1 (6 bases). The germline V and J ends were trimmed by 0 bases and 8 bases, with 16 bases remaining between them. The CDR3 runs 15 residues. Germline V lookup: CDR1 LGHNA, CDR2 YNFKEQ. The CDR3 region is CASSQDVTPQGGYTF. The CDR3 nucleotides are TGTGCCAGCAGCCAAGACGTAACGCCACAGGGCGGCTACACCTTC.

This clone was recorded once. The J gene is TRBJ2-5, the V gene TRBV5-1, with 14 nucleotides matching TRBD2. The CDR3 extends over 16 amino acids. The germline V gene encodes CDR1 SGHRS and CDR2 YFSETQ. Trimming took 4 bases from V and 5 from J; bases not matched to a gene: 7. The CDR3 region has the DNA TGCGCCAGCAGCCCGACTAGCGGGGGGGCGGGTGAGACCCAGTACTTC. It yields the protein CASSPTSGGAGETQYF.

V usage is TRBV11-1 and J usage is TRBJ2-1; D is unclear. Germline CDR1 is SGHAT and CDR2 is FQDESV (reference sequence). The CDR3 has 16 residues. V was cut by 1 base and J by 10 bases, with 20 bases left in between. CDR3 bases: TGTGCCAGCAGCTTAGGTGTAGGGATAAATGTAAACGAGCAGTTCTTC. It yields the protein CASSLGVGINVNEQFF.

The chain is built from TRBV18 and TRBJ2-5, with a weak D call TRBD1 (5 bases). The germline CDR1 and CDR2 sequences are KGHSH and LQKENI. The CDR3 is made up of 15 amino acids. Trimming took off 0 bases at V and 5 bases at J, with 13 bases between the two ends. CDR3 region: CASSPPAGIGETQYF. DNA of the CDR3: TGTGCCAGCTCACCACCGGCAGGGATAGGGGAGACCCAGTACTTC. Supplemented by reference TRBV18 and TRBJ2-5, the full variable domain reads NAGVMQNPRHLVRRRGQEARLRCSPMKGHSHVYWYRQLPEEGLKFMVYLQKENIIDESGMPKERFSAEFPKEGPSILRIQQVVRGDSAAYFCASSPPAGIGETQYFGPGTRLLVL.

The chain combines TRBV28 with TRBJ2-1; D gene ambiguous. The CDR3 has 12 amino acids. Deletions cut 10 bases from V and 2 bases from J, with 9 bases between. CDR1 and CDR2 from the germline V gene are MDHEN and SYDVKM. This CDR3 reads CATSPAYNEQFF. The CDR3, as DNA: TGTGCCACGTCTCCGGCCTACAATGAGCAGTTCTTC.

The genes are TRBV30 and TRBJ2-3, with D perhaps matching TRBD1 or TRBD2 (5 bases each). The CDR3 has 15 residues. Between the trimmed V and J ends, which lost 0 bases and 2 bases, there was a span of 12 bases. Germline CDR1 is GTSNPN and CDR2 is SVGIG (reference sequence). CDR3 nucleotide sequence: TGTGCCTGGAGTGTCGGGGACCGATCCACAGATACGCAGTATTTT. It encodes CAWSVGDRSTDTQYF.